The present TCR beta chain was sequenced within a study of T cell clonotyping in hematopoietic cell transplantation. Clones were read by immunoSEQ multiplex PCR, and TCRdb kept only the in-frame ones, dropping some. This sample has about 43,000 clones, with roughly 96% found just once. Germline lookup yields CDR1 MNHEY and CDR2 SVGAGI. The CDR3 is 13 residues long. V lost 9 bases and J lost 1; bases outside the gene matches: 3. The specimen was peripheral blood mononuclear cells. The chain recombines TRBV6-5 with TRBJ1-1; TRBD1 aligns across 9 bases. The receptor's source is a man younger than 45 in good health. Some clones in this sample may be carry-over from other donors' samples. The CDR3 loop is CASAGQGNTEAFF. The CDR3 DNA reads TGTGCCAGTGCGGGACAGGGGAACACTGAAGCTTTCTTT.